The 21 T cell receptor beta chains below come from one sample, sequenced in a study of CD8 T cells in cerebrospinal fluid in Alzheimer's disease. For each CDR3 protein, TCRdb gives one entry from its re-call of the 10x single-cell sequencing reads, without DNA. The sample has fewer than 950 distinct CDR3 sequences. Material for sequencing was cerebrospinal fluid. The receptors derive from a human donor with Parkinson's disease.

This clonotype is classed as medium-sized by frequency. The chain carries TRBV12-3 or TRBV12-4 and TRBJ1-5. The CDR3 is made up of 14 amino acids. CDR3 region: CASGEGGSNQPQHF.

This clonotype registers large by frequency. The rearrangement joins TRBV20-1 to TRBJ2-1; absent DNA, TCRdb's TRBD1 call cannot be checked. The germline V gene encodes CDR1 DFQATT and CDR2 SNEGSKA (reference sequence). CDR3 length: 14 residues. The CDR3 loop is CSARELTTGAEQFF.

This clonotype is labeled large (0.1 to 1%) based on frequency. V usage is TRBV15 and J usage is TRBJ2-5; TCRdb reports TRBD1, a call that lacks DNA to check it against. Per germline, CDR1 LNHNV and CDR2 YYDKDF (reference sequence). The CDR3 totals 13 residues. CDR3 protein: CATSRAPAETQYF.

This clonotype is called large (0.1 to 1%) based on its frequency. This rearrangement joins TRBV20-1 to TRBJ1-2. The CDR3 runs 12 residues. Per the germline V gene, CDR1 is DFQATT and CDR2 is SNEGSKA (reference sequence). The CDR3 reads CSATLRGGGYTF.

Measured by frequency, this clonotype is large (0.1 to 1%). The chain links TRBV7-2 to TRBJ2-1; as DNA is missing, the TRBD2 call by TCRdb cannot be tested. Germline CDR1 reads SGHTA; CDR2 reads FQGNSA. The CDR3 runs to 14 residues. This chain's CDR3 is CASSGLAGGSEQFF. The variable domain in full, completed from reference TRBV7-2 and TRBJ2-1, reads GAGVSQSPSNKVTEKGKDVELRCDPISGHTALYWYRQSLGQGLEFLIYFQGNSAPDKSGLPSDRFSAERTGGSVSTLTIQRTQQEDSAVYLCASSGLAGGSEQFFGPGTRLTVL.

This clonotype ranks as large (0.1 to 1%) in terms of frequency. The V call is TRBV7-8, the J call TRBJ2-1; as DNA is missing, the TRBD2 call by TCRdb cannot be tested. The germline CDR1 and CDR2 sequences are SGHVS and FQNEAQ. The CDR3 has 16 amino acids. CDR3 amino acids: CASSSLAGGSYNEQFF.

This clonotype counts as medium-sized (0.01 to 0.1%) by frequency. This chain links TRBV2 with TRBJ1-2. The CDR3 consists of 13 residues. CDR1 and CDR2 (germline): SNHLY, FYNNEI. CDR3 residues: CASSERPTYGYTF. Variable domain in full (rest from reference TRBV2 and TRBJ1-2): EPEVTQTPSHQVTQMGQEVILRCVPISNHLYFYWYRQILGQKVEFLVSFYNNEISEKSEIFDDQFSVERPDGSNFTLKIRSTKLEDSAMYFCASSERPTYGYTFGSGTRLTVV.

This clonotype is classed as large (0.1 to 1%) by frequency. The chain has TRBV3-1 and TRBJ1-1; the TCRdb call, TRBD1, lacks DNA for checking. Germline values: CDR1 LGHDT, CDR2 YNNKEL (reference sequence). CDR3 length: 16 residues. The CDR3 spells CASSQDWRGSNTEAFF.

This clonotype is called medium-sized based on its frequency. The chain uses TRBV6-5 and TRBJ1-2; TCRdb calls TRBD1, which cannot be checked without DNA. Germline CDR1 is MNHEY and CDR2 is SVGAGI. The CDR3 spans 13 residues. CDR3 amino acids: CASRDSPRGGYTF.

By frequency, this clonotype registers large (0.1 to 1%). This chain joins TRBV6-2 or TRBV6-3 and TRBJ1-1. From germline, CDR1 is MNHEY and CDR2 SVGEGT. This CDR3 contains 12 residues. The CDR3: CASSYSRTEAFF.

This clonotype is called medium-sized based on its frequency. The chain is built from TRBV24-1 and TRBJ2-1; as DNA is missing, the TRBD1 call by TCRdb cannot be tested. Germline V CDR1 and CDR2: KGHDR, SFDVKD. The CDR3 is made up of 18 amino acids. CDR3 in amino acids: CATSDLTAGDSSYNEQFF.

By frequency, this clonotype registers large. The chain uses TRBV28 and TRBJ2-5; as DNA is missing, the TRBD1 call by TCRdb cannot be tested. The CDR3 loop spans 15 amino acids. CDR1 is MDHEN, CDR2 SYDVKM, per germline. The CDR3 is CASSWGTGTQETQYF. Together with reference TRBV28 and TRBJ2-5, the CDR3 gives the full variable domain: DVKVTQSSRYLVKRTGEKVFLECVQDMDHENMFWYRQDPGLGLRLIYFSYDVKMKEKGDIPEGYSVSREKKERFSLILESASTNQTSMYLCASSWGTGTQETQYFGPGTRLLVL.

According to its frequency, this clonotype is medium-sized (0.01 to 0.1%). This sequence joins TRBV7-9 and TRBJ1-3. This CDR3 is built from 15 residues. CDR1 and CDR2 from the germline V gene are SEHNR and FQNEAQ (reference sequence). The CDR3: CASSLAAGNGNTIYF.

By frequency, this clonotype is medium-sized. The chain has TRBV11-3 and TRBJ2-3; TCRdb picks TRBD1, but there is no DNA to check that call. This CDR3 spans 15 amino acids. The germline CDR1 and CDR2 sequences are SGHNT and YENEEA. The CDR3 region is CASSLARGRTDTQYF.

Measured by frequency, this clonotype is large. The chain couples TRBV28 to TRBJ1-1; TCRdb gives TRBD1 as the D gene, but with no DNA this cannot be confirmed. CDR1 is MDHEN and CDR2 is SYDVKM in the germline V gene. The length of the CDR3 is 14 residues. CDR3 sequence: CASSPGAMNTEAFF.

By frequency, this clonotype registers large (0.1 to 1%). The chain uses TRBV20-1 and TRBJ1-1; TCRdb returns TRBD1, unconfirmable since there is no DNA. The CDR3 length is 12 residues. The germline V gene has CDR1 DFQATT and CDR2 SNEGSKA (reference sequence). The CDR3 reads CSAGQGNTEAFF.

Considering frequency, this clonotype is medium-sized. The V and J genes are TRBV28 and TRBJ1-1; the TRBD1 assignment by TCRdb is unverifiable without DNA. From germline, CDR1 is MDHEN and CDR2 SYDVKM. The CDR3 has 14 residues. CDR3 residues: CAGAGGALNTEAFF.

Judged by frequency, this clonotype is large. This chain connects TRBV29-1 to TRBJ1-2. CDR1 is SQVTM, CDR2 ANQGSEA, per germline. The CDR3 spans 13 residues. Here the CDR3 reads CSSGTAGGYGYTF.

This clonotype is identified as medium-sized from frequency. The chain links TRBV5-4 to TRBJ2-1; TCRdb's D call, TRBD2, is unchecked because there is no DNA. The CDR3 consists of 17 residues. CDR1 and CDR2 from the germline V gene are SGHNT and YYREEE (reference sequence). CDR3 sequence: CASSLAGVSGGSNEQFF.

This clonotype is labeled medium-sized (0.01 to 0.1%) based on frequency. This rearrangement joins TRBV6-5 to TRBJ1-2; as DNA is missing, the TRBD1 call by TCRdb cannot be tested. The CDR3 sequence is 14 residues long. CDR1 and CDR2 from the germline V gene are MNHEY and SVGAGI. The CDR3 reads CASSYLGQEAGYTF.

This clonotype is large (0.1 to 1%) by frequency. J is TRBJ1-1 and V is TRBV7-9; TCRdb proposes TRBD1, but this gene call is untestable without DNA. Germline lookup yields CDR1 SEHNR and CDR2 FQNEAQ (reference sequence). The CDR3 has 15 amino acids. CDR3 amino acids: CASSLPVGVGTEAFF.